This TCR beta chain came from a study of blood T cells in healthy people across ages. The germline CDR1 and CDR2 sequences are SGHAT and FQNNGV. CDR3 size: 15 residues. V gave up 0 bases and J gave up 5 bases, with 14 bases separating them. This clonotype was seen at least ten times. Primers used in a second PCR of roughly 6 to 11 cycles were a sample-barcoded 5' primer and a J-beta primer mix. TCRdb called the 5' RACE reads again in MiXCR, with one record for every CDR3 protein. This repertoire shows more than 900,000 distinct CDR3 sequences, about 27% found once; its top ten account for roughly 10%. The study isolated at least 6.5 million PBMCs from each sample. This same sample was also part of a study on T cells of mothers and their children. From that second work: With the M1S primer of the second PCR, sample barcodes and 2-4 random nucleotides were added. The study obtained over 8 million TCR beta CDR3 reads per mother and about 3 million per child.

The sample consisted of blood. The chain combines TRBV11-2 with TRBJ2-7; D might be TRBD2 (6 bases). The receptor comes from a woman in her 40s in good health. The CDR3 DNA sequence: TGTGCCAGCAGCTTAGAGGGAGGAATGAGTAACGAGCAGTACTTC. Translating it yields CASSLEGGMSNEQYF. Based on the CDR3 plus reference TRBV11-2 and TRBJ2-7, the full variable domain is EAGVAQSPRYKIIEKRQSVAFWCNPISGHATLYWYQQILGQGPKLLIQFQNNGVVDDSQLPKDRFSAERLKGVDSTLKIQPAKLEDSAVYLCASSLEGGMSNEQYFGPGTRLTVT.